Each of the 10 T cell receptor beta chains below was sequenced from the same sample in a study of CXCR3-negative and CXCR3-positive naive CD8 T cells. Findings and caveats of the study: CXCR3-expressing naive cells carried TRB CDR3s more hydrophobic than those of CXCR3-negative naive cells.

Their cognate antigens are unknown. TRB cDNA was prepared as libraries by UMI-labeled 5' RACE. Reprocessing the 5' RACE reads, TCRdb reports a single entry for every CDR3 protein and omits DNA. Its table records 95,000 to 100,000 distinct CDR3 sequences. The specimen was naive CXCR3+ CD8+ T cells from blood. Subset meaning: CD45RO-CCR7+CD27+CD95- naive CD8+ T cells expressing CXCR3 (TNR3+). Every receptor here comes from a human donor in good health. Some clones in this sample may be carry-over from other donors' samples.

This chain joins TRBV7-9 and TRBJ2-7. Germline CDR1 reads SEHNR; CDR2 reads FQNEAQ (reference sequence). The CDR3 totals 13 residues. This CDR3 is CASSVSVTYEQYF.

The chain employs TRBV2 and TRBJ2-3; checking the TCRdb D call of TRBD1 is not possible without DNA. This CDR3 is 13 amino acids long. The V gene's germline CDR1 is SNHLY and CDR2 FYNNEI. The chain's CDR3 is CASSEGPADTQYF.

The V and J genes are TRBV20-1 and TRBJ2-1; the TCRdb call, TRBD2, lacks DNA for checking. Germline V CDR1 and CDR2: DFQATT, SNEGSKA (reference sequence). The CDR3 sequence is 12 residues long. This CDR3 reads CSATEREYEQFF.

The V and J genes are TRBV29-1 and TRBJ2-7; no DNA is available, so the TRBD1 call from TCRdb remains unchecked. Germline V gene lookup returns CDR1 SQVTM and CDR2 ANQGSEA. This CDR3 spans 15 amino acids. The CDR3 spells CSVEWYGQRGCEQYF.

This chain links TRBV4-1 with TRBJ2-3; TCRdb's D call of TRBD1 is untestable without DNA. This CDR3 has 17 amino acids. CDR1 is MGHRA, CDR2 YSYEKL, per germline. CDR3 protein: CASSQDGPAGATDTQYF.

This chain connects TRBV6-5 to TRBJ2-1; TCRdb calls TRBD1, which cannot be checked without DNA. The germline V gene encodes CDR1 MNHEY and CDR2 SVGAGI. The CDR3 consists of 13 residues. This chain's CDR3 is CASKHRGGDEQFF.

This sequence joins TRBV2 and TRBJ1-4; TCRdb picks TRBD1, but there is no DNA to check that call. Germline CDR1 is SNHLY and CDR2 is FYNNEI. The CDR3 contains 16 residues. CDR3 in amino acids: CASSEGQTATNEKLFF.

CDR3: CASSDREETQYF. The chain carries TRBV12-3 or TRBV12-4 and TRBJ2-5; TCRdb lists TRBD1, though no DNA is available to test this call. CDR3 length equals 12 residues.

V usage is TRBV20-1 and J usage is TRBJ1-2. This CDR3 contains 12 residues. The V gene's germline CDR1 is DFQATT and CDR2 SNEGSKA (reference sequence). The CDR3 reads CSARDGDYGYTF.

The chain employs TRBV4-1 and TRBJ2-5; TCRdb's assignment of TRBD1 cannot be checked, as there is no DNA. Germline V CDR1 and CDR2: MGHRA, YSYEKL. This CDR3 is built from 14 residues. The CDR3 reads CASSQAPGQETQYF.